This T cell receptor (beta chain) was sequenced during a study of shared clonotypes between healthy human individuals. Study as a whole: Plates per donor: three CD4 naive, three CD4 memory, two CD8 naive, one CD8 memory.

In the case of this clone: Its target is unknown.

Assay used: immunoSEQ multiplex PCR; TCRdb lists only in-frame clones, some missing. The data contain roughly 650,000 clones, 97% of them seen just once; the ten biggest clones take up 0.045% to 0.07%. The germline gives CDR1 MNHEY, CDR2 SMNVEV (reference sequence). The CDR3 loop spans 16 amino acids. V lost 5 bases and J lost 2, with 18 bases in between. Naive CD4+ cells were CD45RA-selected; the remaining cells were memory. Whole-study results and caveats: Against clonotypes common to all four donors, non-shared ones had lower generation probabilities. Generally, naive subsets (rather than memory subsets) showed larger estimated richness.

This TCR was sampled from a young woman in good health. The sequencing sample was made of naive CD4+ T cells sorted from blood. Described subset: CD45RA+ positively selected. This rearrangement joins TRBV27 to TRBJ1-2; the D is unclear. CDR3 in amino acids: CASSEKISRANYGYTF. The CDR3 nucleotides are TGTGCCAGCAGTGAAAAAATTAGCCGGGCCAACTATGGCTACACCTTC.